The following is a T cell receptor (beta chain) sequence with its context. Under the authors' procedure: Amplified reference gene primers provided the basis for estimating nucleated cell counts. Profiled with immunoSEQ multiplex PCR; TCRdb holds only in-frame clones, not every one. That table supplies the V and J calls and clone size; D and trimming were determined from the DNA. The repertoire holds about 170,000 clones, with almost 85% as singletons. The V end was cut by 6 bases, the J end by 5 bases, with 12 bases between. CDR1 is SNHLY, CDR2 FYNNEI, per germline. This CDR3 has 13 amino acids. The data originate from a study of blood T cell repertoires in COVID-19. Study-wide background: Acute and convalescent COVID-19 samples came from the United States, Italy and Spain. The cDNA or gDNA used as material had been derived from T cells, B-cell-depleted T cells, or PBMCs.

The V and J genes are TRBV2 and TRBJ2-3; D call uncertain. The clonotype was recovered from a man between 18 and 35 years old with active or convalescent COVID-19. Specimen: peripheral blood. The CDR3 DNA reads TGTGCCAGCAGCTTAGCCAATGGAGATACGCAGTATTTT. This encodes CASSLANGDTQYF.